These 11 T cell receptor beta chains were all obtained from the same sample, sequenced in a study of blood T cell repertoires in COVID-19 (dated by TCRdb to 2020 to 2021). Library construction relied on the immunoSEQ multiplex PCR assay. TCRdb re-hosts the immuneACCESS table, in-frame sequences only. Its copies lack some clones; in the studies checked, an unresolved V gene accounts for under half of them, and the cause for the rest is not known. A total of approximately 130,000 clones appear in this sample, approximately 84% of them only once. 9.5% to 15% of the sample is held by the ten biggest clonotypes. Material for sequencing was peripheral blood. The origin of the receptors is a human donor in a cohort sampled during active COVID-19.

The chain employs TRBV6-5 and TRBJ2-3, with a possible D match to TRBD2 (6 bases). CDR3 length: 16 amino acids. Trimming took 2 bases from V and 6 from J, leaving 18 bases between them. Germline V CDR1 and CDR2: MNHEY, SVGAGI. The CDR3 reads CASSYEGTARGDTQYF. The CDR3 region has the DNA TGTGCCAGCAGTTACGAGGGGACGGCCCGGGGGGATACGCAGTATTTT.

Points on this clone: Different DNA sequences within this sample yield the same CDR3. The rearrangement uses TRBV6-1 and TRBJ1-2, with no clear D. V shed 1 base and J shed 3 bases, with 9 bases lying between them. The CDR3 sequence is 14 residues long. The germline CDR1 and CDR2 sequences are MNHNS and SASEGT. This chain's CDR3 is CASSEVYSYYGYTF. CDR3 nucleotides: TGTGCCAGCAGTGAAGTATACAGCTACTATGGCTACACCTTC.

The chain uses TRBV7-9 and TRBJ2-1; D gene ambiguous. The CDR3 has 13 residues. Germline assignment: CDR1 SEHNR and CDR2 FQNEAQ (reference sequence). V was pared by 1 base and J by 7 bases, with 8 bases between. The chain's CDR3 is CASSLGVWNEQFF. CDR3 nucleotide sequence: TGTGCCAGCAGCTTAGGAGTTTGGAATGAGCAGTTCTTC.

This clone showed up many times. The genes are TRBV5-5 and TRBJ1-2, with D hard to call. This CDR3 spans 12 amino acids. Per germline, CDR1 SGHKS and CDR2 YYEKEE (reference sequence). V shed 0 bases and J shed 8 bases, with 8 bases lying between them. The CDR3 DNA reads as TGTGCCAGCAGCTTGGACTTGGAGGGCTACACCTTC. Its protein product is CASSLDLEGYTF.

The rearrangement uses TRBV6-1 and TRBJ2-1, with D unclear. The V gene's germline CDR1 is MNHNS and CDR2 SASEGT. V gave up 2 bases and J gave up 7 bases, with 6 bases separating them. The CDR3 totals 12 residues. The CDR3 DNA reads TGTGCCAGCAGTGAACAGGTTAATGAGCAGTTCTTC. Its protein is CASSEQVNEQFF.

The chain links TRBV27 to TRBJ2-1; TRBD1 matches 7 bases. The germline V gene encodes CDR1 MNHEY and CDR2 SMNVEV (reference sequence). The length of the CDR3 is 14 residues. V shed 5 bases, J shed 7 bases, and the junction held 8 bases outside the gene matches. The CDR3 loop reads CASSTRGQRNEQFF. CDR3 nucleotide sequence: TGTGCCAGCAGTACAAGGGGACAGCGAAATGAGCAGTTCTTC.

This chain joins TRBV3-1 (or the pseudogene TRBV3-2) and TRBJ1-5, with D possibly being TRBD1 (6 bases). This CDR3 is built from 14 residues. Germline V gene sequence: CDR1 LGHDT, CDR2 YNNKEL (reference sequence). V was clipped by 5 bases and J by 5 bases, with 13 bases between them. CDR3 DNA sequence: TGTGCCAGCAGCTCCCGGGGGGGGCATCAGCCCCAGCATTTT. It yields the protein CASSSRGGHQPQHF.

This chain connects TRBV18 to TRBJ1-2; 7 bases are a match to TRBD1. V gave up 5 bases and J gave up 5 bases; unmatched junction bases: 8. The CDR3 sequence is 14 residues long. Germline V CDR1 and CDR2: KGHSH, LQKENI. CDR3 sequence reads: CASSEQGINYGYTF. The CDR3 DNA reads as TGTGCCAGCTCAGAACAGGGGATTAATTATGGCTACACCTTC. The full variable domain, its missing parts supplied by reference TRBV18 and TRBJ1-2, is NAGVMQNPRHLVRRRGQEARLRCSPMKGHSHVYWYRQLPEEGLKFMVYLQKENIIDESGMPKERFSAEFPKEGPSILRIQQVVRGDSAAYFCASSEQGINYGYTFGSGTRLTVV.

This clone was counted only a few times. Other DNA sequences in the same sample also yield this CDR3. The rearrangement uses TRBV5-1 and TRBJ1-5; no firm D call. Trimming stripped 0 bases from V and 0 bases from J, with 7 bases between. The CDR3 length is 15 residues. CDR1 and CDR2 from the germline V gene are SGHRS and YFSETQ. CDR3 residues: CASSLDSNSNQPQHF. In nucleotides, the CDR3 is TGCGCCAGCAGCTTGGACAGCAATAGCAATCAGCCCCAGCATTTT.

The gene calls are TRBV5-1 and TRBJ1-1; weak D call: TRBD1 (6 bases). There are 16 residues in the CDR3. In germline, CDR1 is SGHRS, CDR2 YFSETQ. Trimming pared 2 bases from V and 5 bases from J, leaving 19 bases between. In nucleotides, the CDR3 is TGCGCCAGCAGCTTCGCGAGAACAGGGAAGGAGACTGAAGCTTTCTTT. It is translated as CASSFARTGKETEAFF. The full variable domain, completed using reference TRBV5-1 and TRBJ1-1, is KAGVTQTPRYLIKTRGQQVTLSCSPISGHRSVSWYQQTPGQGLQFLFEYFSETQRNKGNFPGRFSGRQFSNSRSEMNVSTLELGDSALYLCASSFARTGKETEAFFGQGTRLTVV.

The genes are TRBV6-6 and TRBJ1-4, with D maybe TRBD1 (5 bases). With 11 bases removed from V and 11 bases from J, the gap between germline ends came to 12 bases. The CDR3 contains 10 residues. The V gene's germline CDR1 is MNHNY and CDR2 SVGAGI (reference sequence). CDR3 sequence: CAGGLGKLFF. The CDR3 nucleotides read TGTGCCGGGGGACTGGGCAAACTGTTTTTT.